The present entry profiles one T cell receptor beta chain with its context. What it binds is unknown. The sample belongs to a study of CD8+CD57+ T cells in acquired aplastic anemia. Study as a whole: Isolated CD4+ and CD8+ cells, once sorted, yielded DNA averaging roughly 3 ug. Study-wide findings and caveats: Controls did not differ significantly from patients in CD8+ Simpson's diversity. Patients shared around 31 CD8+ CDR3 sequences with controls.

In patients chosen for sequencing, flow cytometry had shown CD8+CD57+ cell expansion. At the time of blood sampling, patients had not yet received any therapy. It was genomic DNA that served as the template for profiling TCR beta VDJ and CDR3. Each CDR3 protein gets one entry after TCRdb re-called the reads with MiXCR. The repertoire has fewer than 300,000 distinct CDR3 sequences, 65% to 90% of them found once; the top ten carry 42%. The source is a human donor with aplastic anemia. Material for sequencing was sorted CD4+, CD8+, or CD8+CD57+ T cells (not recorded which) from PBMCs.

This CDR3 reads CASSFQGVGYTF. CDR3 in DNA: TGTGCCAGCAGCTTTCAGGGTGTTGGCTACACCTTC. The chain has TRBV5-5 and TRBJ1-2, with D perhaps matching TRBD1 (5 bases). The CDR3 loop spans 12 amino acids. Trimming shortened V by 2 bases and J by 7 bases, and 9 bases separated the two germline ends. Germline CDR1 is SGHKS and CDR2 is YYEKEE (reference sequence).